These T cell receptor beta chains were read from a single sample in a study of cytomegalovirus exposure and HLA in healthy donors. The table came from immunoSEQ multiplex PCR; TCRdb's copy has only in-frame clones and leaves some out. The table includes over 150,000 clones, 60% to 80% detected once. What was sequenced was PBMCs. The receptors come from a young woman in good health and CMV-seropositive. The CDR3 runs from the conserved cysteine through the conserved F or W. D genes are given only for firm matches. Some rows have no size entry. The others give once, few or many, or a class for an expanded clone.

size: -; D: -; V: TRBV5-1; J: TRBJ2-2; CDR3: CASSPTYWNTGELFF; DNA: TGCGCCAGCAGCCCAACTTACTGGAACACCGGGGAGCTGTTTTTT
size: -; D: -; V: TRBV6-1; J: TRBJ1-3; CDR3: CASSEAQAGGDTIYF; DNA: TGTGCCAGCAGTGAAGCCCAGGCGGGGGGGGACACCATATATTTT
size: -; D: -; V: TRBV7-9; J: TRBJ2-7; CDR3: CASSSHQYEQYF; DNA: TGTGCCAGCAGCTCCCACCAGTACGAGCAGTACTTC
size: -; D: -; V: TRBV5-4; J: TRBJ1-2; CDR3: CASSSGTGDVGFGYTF; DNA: TGTGCCAGCAGCTCCGGGACTGGCGATGTGGGTTTTGGCTACACCTTC
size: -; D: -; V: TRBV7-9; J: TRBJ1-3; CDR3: CSSSLVDSSGNTIYF; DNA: TGTTCCAGCAGCTTAGTGGACAGCTCTGGAAACACCATATATTTT
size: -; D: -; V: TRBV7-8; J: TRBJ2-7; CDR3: CASSLERTDAYEQYF; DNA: TGTGCCAGCAGCTTAGAGCGAACGGATGCTTACGAGCAGTACTTC
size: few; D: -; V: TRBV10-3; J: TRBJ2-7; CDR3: CAIRRGYEQYF; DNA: TGTGCCATCCGTCGGGGCTACGAGCAGTACTTC
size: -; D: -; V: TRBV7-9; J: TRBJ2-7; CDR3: CASSWDTIYEQYF; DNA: TGTGCCAGCAGCTGGGACACCATTTACGAGCAGTACTTC
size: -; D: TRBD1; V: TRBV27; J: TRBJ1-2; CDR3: CASRQQDRDRGYTF; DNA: TGTGCCAGCAGACAACAGGACAGGGACCGAGGCTACACCTTC
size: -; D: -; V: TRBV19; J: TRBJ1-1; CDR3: CASTMGMNTEAFF; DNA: TGTGCCAGTACCATGGGCATGAACACTGAAGCTTTCTTT
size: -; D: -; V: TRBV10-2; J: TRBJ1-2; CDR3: CASSGAPTDGYTF; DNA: TGCGCCAGCAGTGGGGCCCCTACGGATGGCTACACCTTC
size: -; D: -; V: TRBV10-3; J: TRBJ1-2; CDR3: CAISAGFKGYGYTF; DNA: TGTGCCATCAGTGCGGGGTTCAAGGGCTATGGCTACACCTTC
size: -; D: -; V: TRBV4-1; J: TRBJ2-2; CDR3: CASSQEIAVNTGELFF; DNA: TGCGCCAGCAGCCAAGAAATAGCTGTAAACACCGGGGAGCTGTTTTTT
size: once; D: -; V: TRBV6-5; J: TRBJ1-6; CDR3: CASSYSEVEGSPLHF; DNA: TGTGCCAGCAGTTACTCGGAAGTGGAGGGTTCACCCCTCCACTTT
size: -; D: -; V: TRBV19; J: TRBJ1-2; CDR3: CASSLDGYGYTF; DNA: TGTGCCAGTAGTTTAGACGGTTATGGCTACACCTTC
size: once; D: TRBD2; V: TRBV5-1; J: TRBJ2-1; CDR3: CASSPRLAGGLYEQFF; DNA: TGCGCCAGCAGCCCGCGACTAGCGGGAGGGTTGTATGAGCAGTTCTTC
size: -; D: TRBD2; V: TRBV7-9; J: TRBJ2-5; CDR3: CASSLPRAGGVTEAQYF; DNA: TGTGCCAGCAGCTTGCCCAGGGCGGGAGGGGTCACTGAGGCCCAGTACTTC
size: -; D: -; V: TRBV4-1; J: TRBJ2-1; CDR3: CASSPHDSRATNNEQFF; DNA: TGCGCCAGCAGCCCCCACGATTCCAGGGCAACCAACAATGAGCAGTTCTTC
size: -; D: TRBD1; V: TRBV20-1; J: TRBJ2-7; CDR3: CSAEQSPGQTF; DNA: TGCAGTGCTGAACAATCTCCGGGACAGACCTTC
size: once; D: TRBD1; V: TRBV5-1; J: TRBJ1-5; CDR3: CASGTGPNQPQHF; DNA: TGCGCCAGTGGGACAGGACCCAATCAGCCCCAGCATTTT
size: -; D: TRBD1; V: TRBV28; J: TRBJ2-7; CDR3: CASSLRTGSSGPYF; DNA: TGTGCCAGCAGTCTTCGGACAGGGTCCTCGGGGCCGTACTTC
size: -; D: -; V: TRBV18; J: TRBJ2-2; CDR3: CASAGLNTGELFF; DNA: TGTGCCAGCGCGGGACTGAACACCGGGGAGCTGTTTTTT
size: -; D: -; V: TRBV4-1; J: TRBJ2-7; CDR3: CASSQMTQGNYEQYF; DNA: TGCGCCAGCAGCCAAATGACACAGGGTAACTACGAGCAGTACTTC
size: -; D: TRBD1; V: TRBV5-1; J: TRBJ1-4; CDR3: CASSSRDSSEKLFF; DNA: TGCGCCAGCAGCTCCCGGGACAGTTCAGAAAAACTGTTTTTT
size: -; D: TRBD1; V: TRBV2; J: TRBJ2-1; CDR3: CATGQGDNEQFF; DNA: TGTGCCACCGGACAGGGGGACAATGAGCAGTTCTTC
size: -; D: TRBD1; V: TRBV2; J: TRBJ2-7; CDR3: CASGLRTGGYEQYF; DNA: TGTGCCAGCGGTTTAAGGACAGGGGGGTACGAGCAGTACTTC
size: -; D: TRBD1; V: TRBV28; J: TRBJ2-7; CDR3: CASSFPGQGVAYEQYF; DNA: TGTGCCAGCAGTTTCCCGGGACAGGGGGTTGCCTACGAGCAGTACTTC
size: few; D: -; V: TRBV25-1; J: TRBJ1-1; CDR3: CASSRTADSEAFF; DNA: TGTGCCAGCTCCCGGACAGCCGACTCTGAAGCTTTCTTT
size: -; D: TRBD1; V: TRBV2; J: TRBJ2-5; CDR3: CASSSTGKGETQYF; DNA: TGTGCCAGCAGCTCGACAGGGAAGGGAGAGACCCAGTACTTC
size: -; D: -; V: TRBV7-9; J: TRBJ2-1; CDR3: CASSPGGFSSYNEQFF; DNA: TGTGCCAGCAGCCCCGGAGGCTTTTCCTCCTACAATGAGCAGTTCTTC
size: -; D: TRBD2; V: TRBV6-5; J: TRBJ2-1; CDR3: CASSYGLGNEQFF; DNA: TGTGCCAGCAGTTACGGACTAGGGAATGAGCAGTTCTTC
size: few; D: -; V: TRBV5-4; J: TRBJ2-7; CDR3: CASSSAGGPYEQYF; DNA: TGTGCCAGCAGTTCTGCGGGCGGTCCCTACGAGCAGTACTTC
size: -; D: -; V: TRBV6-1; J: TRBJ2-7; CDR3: CASTTGGYEQYF; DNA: TGTGCCAGCACGACTGGTGGTTACGAGCAGTACTTC
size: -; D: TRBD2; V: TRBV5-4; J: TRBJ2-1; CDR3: CASSLAGREQFF; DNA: TGTGCCAGCAGCTTAGCGGGAAGGGAGCAGTTCTTC
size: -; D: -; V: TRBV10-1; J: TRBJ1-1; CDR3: CASRQMQNTEAFF; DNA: TGCGCCAGCAGACAGATGCAGAACACTGAAGCTTTCTTT
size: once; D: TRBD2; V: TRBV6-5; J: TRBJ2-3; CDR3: CASRTLAGITDTQYF; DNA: TGTGCCAGCAGGACCCTAGCGGGGATCACAGATACGCAGTATTTT
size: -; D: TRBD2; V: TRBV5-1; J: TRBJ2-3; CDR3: CASSLGASGTSTDTQYF; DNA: TGCGCCAGCAGCTTGGGGGCTAGCGGGACTAGCACAGATACGCAGTATTTT
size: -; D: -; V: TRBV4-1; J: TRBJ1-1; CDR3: CASSQDYGGGTEAFF; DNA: TGCGCCAGCAGCCAAGATTACGGGGGAGGGACTGAAGCTTTCTTT
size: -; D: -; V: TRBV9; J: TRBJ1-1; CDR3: CASSAETEAFF; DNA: TGTGCCAGCAGCGCGGAGACTGAAGCTTTCTTT
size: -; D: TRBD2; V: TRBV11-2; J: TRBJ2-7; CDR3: CASSWTSGSYEQYF; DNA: TGTGCCAGCAGCTGGACTAGCGGGAGTTACGAGCAGTACTTC
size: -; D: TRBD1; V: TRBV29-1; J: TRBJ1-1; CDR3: CSGARDSNTEAFF; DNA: TGCAGCGGCGCCCGGGACAGCAACACTGAAGCTTTCTTT
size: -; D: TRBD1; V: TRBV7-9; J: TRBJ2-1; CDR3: CASSPSDRGRHRNEQFF; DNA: TGTGCCAGCAGCCCATCCGACAGGGGACGTCATAGGAATGAGCAGTTCTTC
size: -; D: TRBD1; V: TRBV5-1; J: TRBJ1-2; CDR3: CASSSGTGINYGYTF; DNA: TGCGCCAGCAGCTCCGGGACAGGTATTAACTATGGCTACACCTTC
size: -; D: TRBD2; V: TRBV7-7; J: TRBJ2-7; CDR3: CASSLVPGLAGESSYEQYF; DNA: TGTGCCAGCAGCTTAGTGCCCGGACTAGCGGGAGAATCCTCCTACGAGCAGTACTTC
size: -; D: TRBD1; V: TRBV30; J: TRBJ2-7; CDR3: CAWSFQGAPYEQYF; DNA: TGTGCCTGGAGCTTCCAGGGGGCTCCCTACGAGCAGTACTTC
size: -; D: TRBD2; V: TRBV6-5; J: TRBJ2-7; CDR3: CASSLGGEEYF; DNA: TGCGCCAGCAGTTTGGGGGGGGAGGAGTACTTC
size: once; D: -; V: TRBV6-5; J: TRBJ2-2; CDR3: CASRDKNTGELFF; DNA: TGTGCCAGCAGGGACAAGAACACCGGGGAGCTGTTTTTT
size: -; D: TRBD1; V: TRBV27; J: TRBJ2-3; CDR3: CASSLRQGADTQYF; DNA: TGTGCCAGCAGTTTAAGACAGGGGGCGGATACGCAGTATTTT
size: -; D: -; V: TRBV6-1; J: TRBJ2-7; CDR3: CASSVLSYEQYF; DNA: TGTGCCAGCAGTGTCCTATCTTACGAGCAGTACTTC
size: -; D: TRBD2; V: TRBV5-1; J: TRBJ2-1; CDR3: CASSLGLAGDEQFF; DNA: TGCGCCAGCAGCTTGGGACTAGCGGGAGATGAGCAGTTCTTC
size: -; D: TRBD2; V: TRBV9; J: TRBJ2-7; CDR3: CASSVGKTSDSYEQYF; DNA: TGTGCCAGCAGCGTAGGTAAGACTAGCGACTCCTACGAGCAGTACTTC
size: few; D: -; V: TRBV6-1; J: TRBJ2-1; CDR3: CASSETLIEQFF; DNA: TGTGCCAGCAGTGAGACATTGATTGAGCAGTTCTTC
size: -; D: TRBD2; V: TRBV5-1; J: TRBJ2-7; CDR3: CASSPLAGGYEQYF; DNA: TGCGCCAGCAGCCCTCTAGCGGGGGGCTACGAGCAGTACTTC
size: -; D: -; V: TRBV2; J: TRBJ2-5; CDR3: CASSITIIGGETQYF; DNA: TGTGCCAGCAGCATTACTATTATCGGGGGTGAGACCCAGTACTTC
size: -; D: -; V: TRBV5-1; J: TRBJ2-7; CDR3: CASSPGVPTYEQYF; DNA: TGCGCCAGCAGCCCGGGAGTCCCTACCTACGAGCAGTACTTC
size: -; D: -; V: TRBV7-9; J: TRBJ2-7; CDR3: CSSSLGFSGSPHEQYF; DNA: TGTTCCAGCAGCTTGGGGTTTAGCGGCTCTCCCCACGAGCAGTACTTC
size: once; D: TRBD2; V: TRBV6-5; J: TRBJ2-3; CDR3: CASRPRGVTSDTQYF; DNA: TGTGCCAGCAGACCCCGGGGGGTCACCTCCGATACGCAGTATTTT
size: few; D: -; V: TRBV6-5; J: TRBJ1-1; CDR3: CASQKGQSFEAFF; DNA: TGTGCCAGCCAGAAAGGACAGAGTTTTGAAGCTTTCTTT
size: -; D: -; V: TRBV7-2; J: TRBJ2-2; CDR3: CASSPHRTGELFF; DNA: TGTGCCAGCAGCCCCCATAGAACCGGGGAGCTGTTTTTT
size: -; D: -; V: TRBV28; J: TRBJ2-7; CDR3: CASSLPGPPYEQYF; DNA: TGTGCCAGCAGTTTACCGGGTCCCCCGTACGAGCAGTACTTC